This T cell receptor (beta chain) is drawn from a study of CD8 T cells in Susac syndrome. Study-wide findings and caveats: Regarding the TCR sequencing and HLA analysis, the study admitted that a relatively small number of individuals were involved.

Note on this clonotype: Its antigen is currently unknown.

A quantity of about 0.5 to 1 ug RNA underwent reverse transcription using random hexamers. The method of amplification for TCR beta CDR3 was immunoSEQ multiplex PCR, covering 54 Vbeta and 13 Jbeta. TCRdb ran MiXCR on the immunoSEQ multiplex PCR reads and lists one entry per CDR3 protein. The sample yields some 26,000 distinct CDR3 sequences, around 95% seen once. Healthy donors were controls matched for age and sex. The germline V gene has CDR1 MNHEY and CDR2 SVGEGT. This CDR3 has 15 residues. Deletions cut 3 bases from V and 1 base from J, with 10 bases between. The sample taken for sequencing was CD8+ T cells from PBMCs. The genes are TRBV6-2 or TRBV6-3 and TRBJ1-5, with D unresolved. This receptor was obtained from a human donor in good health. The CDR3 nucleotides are TGTGCCAGCAGTTATAGTGGCGCAAGCAATCAGCCCCAGCATTTT. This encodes CASSYSGASNQPQHF.